This T cell receptor beta chain originates from a study of early T cells in non-severe SARS-CoV-2 infection. J lost 8 bases, V lost 7 bases, and 3 bases had no gene match. Germline assignment: CDR1 MNHEY and CDR2 SVGEGT. The CDR3 spans 11 residues. This clonotype was found many times. TCRdb recomputed calls from the 5' RACE reads with MiXCR, one row per CDR3 protein. Of over 90,000 distinct CDR3 sequences in the sample, less than 15% were seen once. J is TRBJ1-2 and V is TRBV6-2 or TRBV6-3; 8 bases line up with TRBD1. The specimen was whole blood. The receptor was derived from an adult who was a healthcare worker with PCR-confirmed SARS-CoV-2 infection or an uninfected control (not recorded which). CDR3 in amino acids: CASTDRDGYTF. DNA for the CDR3: TGTGCCAGCACGGACAGGGACGGCTACACCTTC.